A single sample is the source of the 16 T cell receptor beta chains below, sequenced in a study of human T cells and chemical hapten exposure. Time point indicated: patch test 2, 6 weeks after DPC sensitization. Treatment given: therapeutic diphenylcyclopropenone sensitization with weekly scalp DPC. In TCRdb, the RACE reads were re-called with MiXCR into one record per CDR3 protein. The table has some 100,000 distinct CDR3 sequences, 9% to 9.5% seen once. This material consisted of whole blood, taken in connection with sensitization to the hapten diphenylcyclopropenone (DPC). The receptor source for this set is a woman in her thirties or forties with alopecia areata. Some clones in this sample may be carry-over from other donors' samples.

This clonotype was observed a few times. This chain uses TRBV7-9 with TRBJ2-3; D is possibly TRBD1 or TRBD2 (5 bases each). Germline CDR1 reads SEHNR; CDR2 reads FQNEAQ (reference sequence). The CDR3 has 17 amino acids. V shed 0 bases and J shed 3 bases, with 16 bases lying between them. CDR3: CASSLAARGGATDTQYF. As DNA, the CDR3 is TGTGCCAGCAGCTTAGCAGCCCGTGGGGGTGCTACAGATACGCAGTATTTT.

Comment on this clonotype: One base away lies a much larger clone, so this may be a sequencing read error. This chain connects TRBV20-1 to TRBJ2-5, with a tentative D call TRBD2 (6 bases). Germline lookup yields CDR1 DFQATT and CDR2 SNEGSKA (reference sequence). The germline V and J ends were trimmed by 0 bases and 6 bases, with 14 bases remaining between them. This CDR3 spans 14 amino acids. CDR3 bases: TGCAGTGCTAGAGATCCGATCGGGACTCAGACCCAGTACTTC. It is translated as CSARDPIGTQTQYF.

This clonotype was counted a few times. The chain joins TRBV7-8 to TRBJ2-3; TRBD2 aligns across 8 bases. Germline CDR1 and CDR2: SGHVS and FQNEAQ. The J segment lost 5 bases and the V segment lost 5 bases, leaving 18 bases of the junction unmatched. This CDR3 comprises 18 residues. The CDR3 DNA reads TGTGCCAGCAGCGGCCCGCGGGGGCGGCGGGAGGCCCGAGATACGCAGTATTTT. Protein: CASSGPRGRREARDTQYF. The full variable domain, with the rest looked up from reference TRBV7-8 and TRBJ2-3, is GAGVSQSPRYKVAKRGQDVALRCDPISGHVSLFWYQQALGQGPEFLTYFQNEAQLDKSGLPSDRFFAERPEGSVSTLKIQRTQQEDSAVYLCASSGPRGRREARDTQYFGPGTRLTVL.

Concerning this clonotype itself: Possible read error: a much larger clone is one base away. V and J are TRBV6-2 or TRBV6-3 and TRBJ2-7; 12 nucleotides align to TRBD2. The CDR3 is 17 amino acids. CDR1 is MNHEY, CDR2 SVGEGT, per germline. In nucleotides, the CDR3 is TGTGCCAGCAGTTTTCTAGCGGGAGGGCCCGGCTCCTACGGGCAGTACTTC. This translates into CASSFLAGGPGSYGQYF.

This sequence joins TRBV5-4 and TRBJ2-4; no clear D. Germline V gene data show CDR1 as SGHNT and CDR2 as YYREEE (reference sequence). This CDR3 is built from 16 residues. The germline V and J ends were trimmed by 1 base and 0 bases, with 11 bases remaining between them. Here the CDR3 DNA reads TGTGCCAGCAGCTTGTCTGCGGACGTAGCCAAAAACATTCAGTACTTC. It specifies CASSLSADVAKNIQYF.

The rearrangement links TRBV10-3 to TRBJ1-2; 10 bases are shared with TRBD1. The junction had 6 bases not matched to a gene; V was cut back by 7 bases and J by 4 bases. The CDR3 has 14 amino acids. Looked up from germline, CDR1 is ENHRY and CDR2 is SYGVKD. The CDR3 spells CAITGTGESYGYTF. Here the CDR3 DNA reads TGTGCCATCACTGGGACAGGGGAAAGCTATGGCTACACCTTC.

CDR3 loop: CASSSNRGVASNEKLFF. The DNA for the CDR3 is TGTGCCAGCAGCTCGAACAGGGGAGTGGCTTCTAATGAAAAACTGTTTTTT. This rearrangement joins TRBV7-9 to TRBJ1-4, with TRBD1 matching over 7 bases. V dropped 4 bases and J dropped 3; count of bases not matched to a gene: 11. The germline V gene encodes CDR1 SEHNR and CDR2 FQNEAQ (reference sequence). The CDR3 is made up of 17 amino acids.

The table lists this clonotype with a few counts. The chain employs TRBV29-1 and TRBJ1-1; perhaps TRBD1 as D (6 bases). The length of the CDR3 is 13 residues. Germline loops: CDR1 SQVTM, CDR2 ANQGSEA. V was clipped by 6 bases and J by 5 bases, with 16 bases between them. The CDR3 region is CSVVGGWRTEAFF. As DNA, the CDR3 is TGCAGCGTCGTAGGGGGATGGAGAACTGAAGCTTTCTTT.

The sample holds many counts of this clonotype. The V call is TRBV14, the J call TRBJ2-3; 7 nucleotides agree with TRBD1. V trimming: 4 bases; J trimming: 9 bases; junction bases outside the gene matches: 4. This CDR3 region has 12 residues. In germline, CDR1 is SGHDN, CDR2 FVKESK. CDR3 sequence (DNA): TGTGCCAGCAGCCCGGGACAGAACACGCAGTATTTT. Translation: CASSPGQNTQYF.

The chain employs TRBV10-3 and TRBJ2-7; D unresolved. Looked up from germline, CDR1 is ENHRY and CDR2 is SYGVKD. V lost 2 bases and J lost 4, with 12 bases in between. This CDR3 comprises 14 residues. The CDR3 nucleotides read TGTGCCATCAGTGAGCCGGGCCCCAGGTACGAGCAGTACTTC. This sequence encodes CAISEPGPRYEQYF.

This clonotype was detected many times. The V gene is TRBV12-2, the J gene TRBJ2-7; TRBD1 is the table's D call and was not checked against the DNA. TRBV12-2 is assigned pseudogene status. The CDR3 spans 15 residues. CDR3 bases: TGTGCAAGTCGCAAGACCGGGACAGGGTCCGCCGAGCAGTACTTC. It is translated as CASRKTGTGSAEQYF.

This clonotype was observed many times. The chain joins TRBV20-1 to TRBJ2-4, with 14 nucleotides matching TRBD2. V lost 6 bases to trimming and J lost 0 bases; unmatched junction nucleotides: 4. The CDR3 is made up of 16 amino acids. In germline, CDR1 is DFQATT, CDR2 SNEGSKA (reference sequence). The CDR3 spells CSAGLAGALAKNIQYF. CDR3 in DNA: TGCAGTGCGGGACTAGCGGGAGCCCTAGCCAAAAACATTCAGTACTTC.

This clonotype was recorded a few times. V gene TRBV18 combines with J gene TRBJ2-7; the D is unclear. Trimming cost V 4 bases and J 0 bases, with 7 bases left between them. This CDR3 region has 13 residues. Germline V lookup: CDR1 KGHSH, CDR2 LQKENI. CDR3 sequence: CASSLSLSYEQYF. The CDR3 DNA sequence: TGTGCCAGCTCACTCTCGCTCTCCTACGAGCAGTACTTC.

This clonotype was picked up many times. The rearrangement joins TRBV3-1 to TRBJ2-5; TRBD2 matches 10 bases. This CDR3 has 16 residues. Germline CDR1 reads LGHDT; CDR2 reads YNNKEL (reference sequence). V shed 1 base and J 1 base; nucleotides not matched to a gene: 3. CDR3: CASSQGRTSGQETQYF. The CDR3 DNA follows: TGTGCCAGCAGCCAAGGCCGGACTAGCGGCCAAGAGACCCAGTACTTC.

The chain carries TRBV3-1 and TRBJ1-6; no clear D. Germline assignment: CDR1 LGHDT and CDR2 YNNKEL (reference sequence). Between the trimmed V and J ends, which lost 0 bases and 8 bases, there was a span of 8 bases. This CDR3 has 14 residues. The CDR3 region has the DNA TGTGCCAGCAGCCAAGAGGGGATATATTCACCCCTCCACTTT. The encoded protein is CASSQEGIYSPLHF. Variable domain in full (rest from reference TRBV3-1 and TRBJ1-6): DTAVSQTPKYLVTQMGNDKSIKCEQNLGHDTMYWYKQDSKKFLKIMFSYNNKELIINETVPNRFSPKSPDKAHLNLHINSLELGDSAVYFCASSQEGIYSPLHFGNGTRLTVT.

The chain couples TRBV10-3 to TRBJ2-1, with 8 bases aligning to TRBD2. Losses at the gene ends were 10 bases for V and 6 bases for J; bases not matched to a gene: 8. Germline CDR1 and CDR2: ENHRY and SYGVKD. The CDR3 has 13 residues. CDR3 loop: CATLAAGVNEQFF. For the CDR3, the DNA is TGTGCCACACTAGCGGCGGGGGTCAATGAGCAGTTCTTC.